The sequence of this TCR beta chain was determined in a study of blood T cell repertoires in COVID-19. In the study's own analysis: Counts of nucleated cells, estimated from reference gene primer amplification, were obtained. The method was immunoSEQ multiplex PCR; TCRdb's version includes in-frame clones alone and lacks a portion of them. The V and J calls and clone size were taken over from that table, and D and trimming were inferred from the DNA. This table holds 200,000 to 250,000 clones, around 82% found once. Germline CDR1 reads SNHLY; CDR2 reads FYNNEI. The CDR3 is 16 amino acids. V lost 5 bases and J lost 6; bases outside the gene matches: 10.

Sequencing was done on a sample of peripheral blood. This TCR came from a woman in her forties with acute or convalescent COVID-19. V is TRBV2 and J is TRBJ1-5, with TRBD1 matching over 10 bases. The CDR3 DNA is TGTGCCAGCAGTCCGACAGGGGGCTATGGTGGTCAGCCCCAGCATTTT. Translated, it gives CASSPTGGYGGQPQHF.